The entry below describes one TCR beta chain. V was clipped by 2 bases and J by 3 bases; unmatched bases: 7. The CDR3 runs 15 residues. The V gene's germline CDR1 is GTSNPN and CDR2 SVGIG (reference sequence). This entry comes from a study of blood T cell repertoires in COVID-19. Method: immunoSEQ multiplex PCR; TCRdb's copy keeps in-frame clones and lacks some. Of approximately 250,000 clones in the sample, 91% were seen once. The specimen was PBMCs or T cells enriched from blood (not recorded which). The clonotype comes from a man aged 40-49 years who had been exposed to COVID-19. The gene calls are TRBV30 and TRBJ2-7; 10 bases agree with TRBD1. CDR3: CAWSFPGQGSYEQYF. For the CDR3, the DNA is TGTGCCTGGAGTTTTCCGGGACAGGGGAGCTACGAGCAGTACTTC.